This T cell receptor (beta chain) came from a study of shared clonotypes between healthy human individuals. The count of this clone is one. Its matching antigen is unknown. Study findings and constraints: The sampled material consisted only of blood, and tissue repertoires are likely to differ.

CDR1 is MNHNY and CDR2 is SVGAGI in the germline V gene (reference sequence). The CDR3 is 16 amino acids. V was clipped by 0 bases and J by 4 bases; unmatched bases: 4. The assay was carried out at the deep level. Data came from immunoSEQ multiplex PCR; TCRdb stores just in-frame clones and leaves some out. The table lists about 480,000 clones, 75% to 85% of them singletons. The sequenced sample consisted of PBMCs. This sequence originates from a woman in her forties in good health. Some clones in this sample may be carry-over from other donors' samples. The chain employs TRBV6-6 and TRBJ1-4, with 8 bases matching TRBD1. The CDR3 loop is CASSYSSGGGNEKLFF. The CDR3 DNA sequence: TGTGCCAGCAGTTACTCCTCAGGGGGCGGTAATGAAAAACTGTTTTTT.